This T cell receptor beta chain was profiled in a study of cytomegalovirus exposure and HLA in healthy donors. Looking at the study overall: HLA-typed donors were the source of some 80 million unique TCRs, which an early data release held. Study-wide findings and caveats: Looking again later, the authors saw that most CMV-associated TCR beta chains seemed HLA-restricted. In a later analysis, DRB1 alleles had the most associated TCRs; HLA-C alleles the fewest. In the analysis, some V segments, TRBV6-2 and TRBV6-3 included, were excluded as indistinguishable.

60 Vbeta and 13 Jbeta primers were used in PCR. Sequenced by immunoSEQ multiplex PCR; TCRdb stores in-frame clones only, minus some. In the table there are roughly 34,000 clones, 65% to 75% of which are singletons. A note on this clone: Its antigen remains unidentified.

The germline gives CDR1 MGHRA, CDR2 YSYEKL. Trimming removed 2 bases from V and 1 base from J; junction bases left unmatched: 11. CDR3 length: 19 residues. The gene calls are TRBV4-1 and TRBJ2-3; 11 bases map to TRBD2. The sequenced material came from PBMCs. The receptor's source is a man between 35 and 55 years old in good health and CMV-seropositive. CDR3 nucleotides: TGCGCCAGCAGCCAATGGCCGGGACTAGCGGAGTCACGCACAGATACGCAGTATTTT. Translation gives CASSQWPGLAESRTDTQYF.